This entry concerns a single T cell receptor (beta chain). TCRdb keeps only in-frame clones here, not all; method: immunoSEQ multiplex PCR. Among about 83,000 clones listed, around four fifths were seen once. The data originate from a study of lymphopenia after photon versus proton radiotherapy. The input for sequencing was peripheral blood, taken from a patient treated with proton-based radiotherapy. This sequence was found in a man aged 55 to 70 with pancreatic cancer.

CDR3 residues: CASSRKRTNEQFF. In DNA form, the CDR3 reads TGTGCCAGCAGCCGGAAAAGGACAAATGAGCAGTTCTTC. This rearrangement joins TRBV5-4 to TRBJ2-1, with a weak D call TRBD1 (5 bases). Per germline, CDR1 SGHNT and CDR2 YYREEE (reference sequence). Deletions cut 4 bases from V and 7 bases from J, with 12 bases between. This CDR3 contains 13 residues.